This T cell receptor beta chain was recorded in a study of T-cell reconstitution after alpha-beta-depleted transplantation in children. The V and J ends lost 4 bases and 8 bases, in that order; junction bases with no gene match: 9. Germline V CDR1 and CDR2: MNHEY, SMNVEV (reference sequence). CDR3 length: 16 residues. This clonotype was recorded many times. Unique molecular identifiers featured in how the TCRbeta library was prepared. TCRdb fed the PCR reads into MiXCR, producing one record per CDR3 protein. The table lists hundreds of thousands of distinct CDR3 sequences, 10% of them singletons. The source was PBMCs from the stem cell graft donor, collected from the stem cell graft. This sequence was found in a human donor who donated a stem cell graft to a child with acute myeloid leukemia. V is TRBV27 and J is TRBJ2-3, with 13 bases lining up with TRBD2. In nucleotides, the CDR3 is TGTGCCAGCAGTTACGGAGGACTAGCGGGAGCTTCTACGCAGTATTTT. It yields the protein CASSYGGLAGASTQYF.